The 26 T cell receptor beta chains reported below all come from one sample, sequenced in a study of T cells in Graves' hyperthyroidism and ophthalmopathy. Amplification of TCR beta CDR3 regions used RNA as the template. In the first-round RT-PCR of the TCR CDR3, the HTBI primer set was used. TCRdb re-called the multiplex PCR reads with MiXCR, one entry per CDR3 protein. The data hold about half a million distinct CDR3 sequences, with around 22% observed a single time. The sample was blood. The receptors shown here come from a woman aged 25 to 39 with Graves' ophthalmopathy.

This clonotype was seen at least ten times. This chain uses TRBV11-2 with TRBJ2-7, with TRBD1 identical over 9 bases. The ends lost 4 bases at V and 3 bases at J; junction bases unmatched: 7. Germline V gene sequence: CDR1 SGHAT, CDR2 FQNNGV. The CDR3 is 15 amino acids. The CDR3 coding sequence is TGTGCCAGCAGCTCACTCCGGACAGGGGACTACGAGCAGTACTTC. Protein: CASSSLRTGDYEQYF.

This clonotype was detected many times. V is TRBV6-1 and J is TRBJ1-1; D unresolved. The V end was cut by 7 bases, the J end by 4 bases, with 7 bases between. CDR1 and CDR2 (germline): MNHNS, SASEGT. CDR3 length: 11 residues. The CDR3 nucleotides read TGTGCCAGCAAGACGGGCACTGAAGCTTTCTTT. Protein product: CASKTGTEAFF.

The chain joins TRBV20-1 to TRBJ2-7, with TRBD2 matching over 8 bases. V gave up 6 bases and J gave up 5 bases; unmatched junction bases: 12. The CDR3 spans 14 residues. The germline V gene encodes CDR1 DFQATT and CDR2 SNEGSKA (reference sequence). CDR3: CSARDGGASDEQYF. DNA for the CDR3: TGCAGTGCGAGGGACGGGGGGGCCTCGGACGAGCAGTACTTC.

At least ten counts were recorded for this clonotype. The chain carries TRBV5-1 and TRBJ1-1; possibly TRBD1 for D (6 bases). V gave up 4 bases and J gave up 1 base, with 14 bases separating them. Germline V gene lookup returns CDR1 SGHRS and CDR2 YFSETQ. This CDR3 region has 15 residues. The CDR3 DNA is TGCGCCAGCAGCCTCCTTGGGGGGCCGAACACTGAAGCTTTCTTT. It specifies CASSLLGGPNTEAFF.

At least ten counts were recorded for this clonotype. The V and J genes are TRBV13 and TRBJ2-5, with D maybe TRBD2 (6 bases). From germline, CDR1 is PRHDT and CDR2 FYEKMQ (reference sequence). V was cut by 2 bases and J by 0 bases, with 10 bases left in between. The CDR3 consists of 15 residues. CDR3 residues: CASSLWDSYQETQYF. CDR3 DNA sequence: TGTGCCAGCAGCTTATGGGACTCCTACCAAGAGACCCAGTACTTC. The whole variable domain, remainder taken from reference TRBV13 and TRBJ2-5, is AAGVIQSPRHLIKEKRETATLKCYPIPRHDTVYWYQQGPGQDPQFLISFYEKMQSDKGSIPDRFSAQQFSDYHSELNMSSLELGDSALYFCASSLWDSYQETQYFGPGTRLLVL.

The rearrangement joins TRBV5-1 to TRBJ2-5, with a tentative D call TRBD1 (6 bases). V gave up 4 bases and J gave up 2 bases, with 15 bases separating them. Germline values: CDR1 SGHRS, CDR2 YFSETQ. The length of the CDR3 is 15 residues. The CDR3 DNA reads TGCGCCAGCAGCCTCTCCACAGGGACACAAGAGACCCAGTACTTC. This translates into CASSLSTGTQETQYF.

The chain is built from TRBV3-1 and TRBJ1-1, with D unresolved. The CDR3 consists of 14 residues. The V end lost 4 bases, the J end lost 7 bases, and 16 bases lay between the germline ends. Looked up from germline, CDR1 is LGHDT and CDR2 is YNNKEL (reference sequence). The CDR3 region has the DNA TGTGCCAGCAGCCTCGCCAGAGGTGTTGGTGAAGCTTTCTTT. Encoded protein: CASSLARGVGEAFF.

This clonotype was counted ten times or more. CDR3 in amino acids: CASSLLQGFHEQYF. The CDR3 DNA reads as TGTGCCAGCAGTTTATTGCAGGGGTTCCACGAGCAGTACTTC. The rearrangement uses TRBV12-3 or TRBV12-4 and TRBJ2-7, with D tentatively TRBD1 (6 bases). This CDR3 region has 14 residues. V was clipped by 2 bases and J by 5 bases, with 13 bases between them.

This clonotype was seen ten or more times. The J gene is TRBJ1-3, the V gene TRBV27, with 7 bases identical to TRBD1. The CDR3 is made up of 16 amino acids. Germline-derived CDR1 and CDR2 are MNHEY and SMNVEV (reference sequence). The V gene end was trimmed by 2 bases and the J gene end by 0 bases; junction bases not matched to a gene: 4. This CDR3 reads CASSLTGAGSGNTIYF. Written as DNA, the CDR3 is TGTGCCAGCAGTTTAACAGGGGCAGGCTCTGGAAACACCATATATTTT.

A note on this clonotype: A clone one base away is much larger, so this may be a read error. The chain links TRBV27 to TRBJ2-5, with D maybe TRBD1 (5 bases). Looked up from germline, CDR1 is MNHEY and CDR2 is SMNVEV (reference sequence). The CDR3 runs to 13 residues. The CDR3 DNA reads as TGTGCCAGCAGGCGACAGACCCAAGAGACCAAGTACTTC. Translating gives CASRRQTQETKYF.

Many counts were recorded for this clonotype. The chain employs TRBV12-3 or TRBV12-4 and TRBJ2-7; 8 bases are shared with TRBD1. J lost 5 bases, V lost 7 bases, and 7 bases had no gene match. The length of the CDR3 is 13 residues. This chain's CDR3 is CASTYDRGHEQYF. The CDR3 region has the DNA TGTGCCAGCACCTACGACAGGGGCCACGAGCAGTACTTC.

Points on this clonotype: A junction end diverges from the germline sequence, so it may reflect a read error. CDR3 amino acids: CAISESAWVTSYDQYF. CDR3 bases: TGTGCCATCAGTGAGTCGGCCTGGGTCACCTCCTACGATCAGTACTTC. The rearrangement uses TRBV10-3 and TRBJ2-7; no clear D gene. The CDR3 has 16 residues. Germline V lookup: CDR1 ENHRY, CDR2 SYGVKD.

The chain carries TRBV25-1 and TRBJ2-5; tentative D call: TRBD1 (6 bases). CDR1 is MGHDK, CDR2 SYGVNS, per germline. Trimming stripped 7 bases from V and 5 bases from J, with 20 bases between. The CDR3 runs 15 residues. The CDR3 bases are TGTGCCAGCACCTCCCCCGGGGAGCAGGGGGAGACCCAGTACTTC. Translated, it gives CASTSPGEQGETQYF.

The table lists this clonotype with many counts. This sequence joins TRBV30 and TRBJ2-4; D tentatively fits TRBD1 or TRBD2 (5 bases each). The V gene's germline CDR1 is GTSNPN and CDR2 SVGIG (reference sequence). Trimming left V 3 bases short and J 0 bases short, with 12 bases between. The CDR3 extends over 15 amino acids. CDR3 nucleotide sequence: TGTGCCTGGAGGGGGACGCGACTAGCCAAAAACATTCAGTACTTC. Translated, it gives CAWRGTRLAKNIQYF.

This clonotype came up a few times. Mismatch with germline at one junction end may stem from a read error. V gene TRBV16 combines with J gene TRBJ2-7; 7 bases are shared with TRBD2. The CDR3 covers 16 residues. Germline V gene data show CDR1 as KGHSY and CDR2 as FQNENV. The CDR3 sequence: CVSSRSTSSPSYEQYF. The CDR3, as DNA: TGTGTCAGCAGCCGGTCGACTAGCAGCCCGTCCTACGAGCAGTACTTC. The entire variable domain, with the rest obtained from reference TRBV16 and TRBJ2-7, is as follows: GEEVAQTPKHLVRGEGQKAKLYCAPIKGHSYVFWYQQVLKNEFKFLISFQNENVFDETGMPKERFSAKCLPNSPCSLEIQATKLEDSAVYFCVSSRSTSSPSYEQYFGPGTRLTVT.

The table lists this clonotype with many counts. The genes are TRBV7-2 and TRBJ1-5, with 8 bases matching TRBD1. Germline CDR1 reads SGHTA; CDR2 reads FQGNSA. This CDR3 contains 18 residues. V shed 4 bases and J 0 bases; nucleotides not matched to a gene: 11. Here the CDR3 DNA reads TGTGCCAGCAGCTCTCGGCGGGGGACAGGAAATAGCAATCAGCCCCAGCATTTT. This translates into CASSSRRGTGNSNQPQHF.

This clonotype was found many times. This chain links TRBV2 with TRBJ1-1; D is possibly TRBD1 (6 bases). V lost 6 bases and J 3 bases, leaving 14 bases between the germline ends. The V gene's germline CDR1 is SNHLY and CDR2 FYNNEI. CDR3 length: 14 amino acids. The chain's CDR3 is CASRGIQGYTEAFF. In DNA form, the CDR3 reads TGTGCCAGCAGGGGAATACAGGGTTACACTGAAGCTTTCTTT. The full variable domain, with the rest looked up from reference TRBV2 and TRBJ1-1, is EPEVTQTPSHQVTQMGQEVILRCVPISNHLYFYWYRQILGQKVEFLVSFYNNEISEKSEIFDDQFSVERPDGSNFTLKIRSTKLEDSAMYFCASRGIQGYTEAFFGQGTRLTVV.

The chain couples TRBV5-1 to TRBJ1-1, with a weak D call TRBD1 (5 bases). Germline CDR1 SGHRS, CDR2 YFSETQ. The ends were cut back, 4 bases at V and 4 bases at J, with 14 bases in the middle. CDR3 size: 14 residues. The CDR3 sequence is CASSTQGVGTEAFF. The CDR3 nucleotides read TGCGCCAGCAGCACTCAGGGAGTTGGCACTGAAGCTTTCTTT. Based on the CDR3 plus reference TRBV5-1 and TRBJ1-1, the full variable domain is KAGVTQTPRYLIKTRGQQVTLSCSPISGHRSVSWYQQTPGQGLQFLFEYFSETQRNKGNFPGRFSGRQFSNSRSEMNVSTLELGDSALYLCASSTQGVGTEAFFGQGTRLTVV.

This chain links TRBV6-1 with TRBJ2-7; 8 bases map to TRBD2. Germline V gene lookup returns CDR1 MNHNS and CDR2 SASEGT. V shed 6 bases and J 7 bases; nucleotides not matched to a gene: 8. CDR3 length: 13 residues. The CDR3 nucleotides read TGTGCCAGCAGAGGAGCGGGAGTTGGGGAGCAGTACTTC. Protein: CASRGAGVGEQYF.

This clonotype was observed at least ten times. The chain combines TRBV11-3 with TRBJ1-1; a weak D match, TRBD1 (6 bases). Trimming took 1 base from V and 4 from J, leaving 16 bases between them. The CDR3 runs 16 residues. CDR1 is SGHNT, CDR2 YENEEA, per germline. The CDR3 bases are TGTGCCAGCAGCTTAGGACAGGCCTTGAGGATCACTGAAGCTTTCTTT. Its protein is CASSLGQALRITEAFF.

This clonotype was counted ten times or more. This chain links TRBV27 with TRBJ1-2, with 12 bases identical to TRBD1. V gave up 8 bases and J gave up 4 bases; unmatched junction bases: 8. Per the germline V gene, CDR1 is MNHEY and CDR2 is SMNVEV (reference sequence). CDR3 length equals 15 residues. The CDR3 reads CASRDRGRRGYGYTF. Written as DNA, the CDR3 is TGTGCCAGCCGGGACAGGGGGCGCCGGGGCTATGGCTACACCTTC.

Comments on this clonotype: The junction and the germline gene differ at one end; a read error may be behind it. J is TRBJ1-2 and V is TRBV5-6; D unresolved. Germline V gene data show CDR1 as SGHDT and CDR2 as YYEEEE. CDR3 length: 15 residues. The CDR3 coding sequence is TGTGCCAGCAGCTTTGAGTTTGGGAGGTCCCATGGCTACGCCTTC. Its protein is CASSFEFGRSHGYAF.

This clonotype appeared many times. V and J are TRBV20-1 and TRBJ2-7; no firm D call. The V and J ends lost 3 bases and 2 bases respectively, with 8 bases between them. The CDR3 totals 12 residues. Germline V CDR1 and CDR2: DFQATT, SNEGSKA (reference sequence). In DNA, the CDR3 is TGCAGTGCTAGTGTCACAACCTACGAGCAGTACTTC. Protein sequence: CSASVTTYEQYF.

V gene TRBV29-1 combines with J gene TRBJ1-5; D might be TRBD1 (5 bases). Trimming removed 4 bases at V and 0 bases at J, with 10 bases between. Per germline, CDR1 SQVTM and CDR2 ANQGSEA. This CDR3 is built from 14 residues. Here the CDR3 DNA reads TGCAGCGTTGTTGAGGGGAATAGCAATCAGCCCCAGCATTTT. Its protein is CSVVEGNSNQPQHF.

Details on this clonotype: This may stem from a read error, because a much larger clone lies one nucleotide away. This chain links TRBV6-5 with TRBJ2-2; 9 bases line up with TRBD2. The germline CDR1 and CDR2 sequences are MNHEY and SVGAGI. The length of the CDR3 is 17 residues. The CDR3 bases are TGTGCCAGCAGTTACGCCATTAGCGGGGGAAAGACCGGGGAGCTGTGTTTT. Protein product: CASSYAISGGKTGELCF.

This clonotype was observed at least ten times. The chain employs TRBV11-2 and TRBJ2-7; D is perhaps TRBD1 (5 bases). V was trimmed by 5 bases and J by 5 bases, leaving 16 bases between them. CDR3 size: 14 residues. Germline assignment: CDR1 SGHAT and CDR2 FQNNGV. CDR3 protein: CASSKSRRVDEQYF. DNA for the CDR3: TGTGCCAGCAGCAAATCACGCAGGGTGGACGAGCAGTACTTC. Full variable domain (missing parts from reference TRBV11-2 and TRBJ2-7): EAGVAQSPRYKIIEKRQSVAFWCNPISGHATLYWYQQILGQGPKLLIQFQNNGVVDDSQLPKDRFSAERLKGVDSTLKIQPAKLEDSAVYLCASSKSRRVDEQYFGPGTRLTVT.